Presented here are 32 T cell receptor beta chains from one specimen sequenced in a study of T cell changes during pregnancy in multiple sclerosis. Produced via immunoSEQ multiplex PCR; TCRdb's table is partial and in-frame only. The table includes approximately 73,000 clones, 90% to 95% detected once. The sequencing here drew on CD4+ T cells from peripheral blood mononuclear cells, taken before pregnancy. The source is a female donor with multiple sclerosis, enrolled in a pregnancy study.

The genes are TRBV28 and TRBJ1-5; no firm D call. CDR3 length: 15 amino acids. Trimming removed 3 bases from V and 2 bases from J, with 11 bases in between. CDR1 is MDHEN, CDR2 SYDVKM, per germline. Written as DNA, the CDR3 is TGTGCCAGCAGTTTCGGTCCAGAGGGCAATCAGCCCCAGCATTTT. This translates into CASSFGPEGNQPQHF.

This chain connects TRBV5-6 to TRBJ2-3, with D unresolved. V was trimmed by 3 bases and J by 5 bases, leaving 7 bases between them. The CDR3 loop spans 12 amino acids. In germline, CDR1 is SGHDT, CDR2 YYEEEE. CDR3 DNA sequence: TGTGCCAGCAGCTCCCTAGTAGATACGCAGTATTTT. Translation: CASSSLVDTQYF.

The chain is built from TRBV29-1 and TRBJ2-4; 8 bases align to TRBD2. With 4 bases clipped from V and 3 bases from J, the junction kept 5 bases outside the gene matches. The CDR3 loop spans 14 amino acids. The germline gives CDR1 SQVTM, CDR2 ANQGSEA. The CDR3 DNA reads TGCAGCGTTGCGGGGGGGATGAGCAAAAACATTCAGTACTTC. This codes for CSVAGGMSKNIQYF.

This rearrangement joins TRBV29-1 to TRBJ2-7; D unresolved. The CDR3 has 11 amino acids. CDR1 is SQVTM and CDR2 is ANQGSEA in the germline V gene. Trimming took 4 bases from V and 7 from J, leaving 11 bases between them. The CDR3 nucleotides are TGCAGCGTTGTGTATGGGCAAGAGCAGTACTTC. As protein: CSVVYGQEQYF.

The V and J genes are TRBV10-3 and TRBJ2-1; 11 bases agree with TRBD2. The length of the CDR3 is 14 residues. Germline values: CDR1 ENHRY, CDR2 SYGVKD. The V and J ends lost 3 bases and 12 bases, in that order; junction bases with no gene match: 7. The CDR3 sequence: CAISEVAGGRVQFF. The CDR3 DNA sequence: TGTGCCATCAGTGAAGTAGCGGGAGGGAGAGTGCAGTTCTTC.

The V and J genes are TRBV9 and TRBJ1-3, with 7 positions matching TRBD1. The V and J ends lost 0 bases and 2 bases, in that order; junction bases with no gene match: 5. Germline V lookup: CDR1 SGDLS, CDR2 YYNGEE. The CDR3 is 16 residues long. The CDR3 coding sequence is TGTGCCAGCAGCGTAGCTAAGGGGGCGACTGGAAACACCATATATTTT. Translating it yields CASSVAKGATGNTIYF.

The chain couples TRBV5-8 to TRBJ2-3, with 11 bases identical to TRBD2. V was clipped by 1 base and J by 1 base; unmatched bases: 5. The V gene's germline CDR1 is SGHTS and CDR2 YDEGEE. The CDR3 is 17 amino acids. The CDR3 is CASSLFGTSGRTDTQYF. In nucleotides, the CDR3 is TGTGCCAGCAGCTTGTTCGGGACTAGCGGACGCACAGATACGCAGTATTTT.

This sequence joins TRBV5-6 and TRBJ2-1; 7 bases line up with TRBD1. This CDR3 comprises 13 residues. Unmatched junction bases numbered 9, after V lost 3 bases and J lost 12 bases. CDR1 is SGHDT and CDR2 is YYEEEE in the germline V gene. The CDR3 nucleotides are TGTGCCAGCAGCTCTACAGGGGTCGGTGGGCAGTTCTTC. Translated: CASSSTGVGGQFF. The whole variable domain, remainder taken from reference TRBV5-6 and TRBJ2-1, is DAGVTQSPTHLIKTRGQQVTLRCSPKSGHDTVSWYQQALGQGPQFIFQYYEEEERQRGNFPDRFSGHQFPNYSSELNVNALLLGDSALYLCASSSTGVGGQFFGPGTRLTVL.

This chain connects TRBV2 to TRBJ2-7; no reliable D call. Germline V gene lookup returns CDR1 SNHLY and CDR2 FYNNEI. V lost 7 bases, J lost 0 bases, and 4 bases lay in between. There are 11 residues in the CDR3. CDR3 coding DNA: TGTGCCAGCATCAGCTCCTACGAGCAGTACTTC. Translating it yields CASISSYEQYF. Looking up the rest from reference TRBV2 and TRBJ2-7 gives the full variable domain: EPEVTQTPSHQVTQMGQEVILRCVPISNHLYFYWYRQILGQKVEFLVSFYNNEISEKSEIFDDQFSVERPDGSNFTLKIRSTKLEDSAMYFCASISSYEQYFGPGTRLTVT.

J is TRBJ2-7 and V is TRBV11-2; 9 bases line up with TRBD1. V shed 5 bases and J 1 base; nucleotides not matched to a gene: 6. Germline lookup yields CDR1 SGHAT and CDR2 FQNNGV. This CDR3 spans 15 amino acids. CDR3 in DNA: TGTGCCAGCAGCCCGCCGGGACAGGGATCCTACGAGCAGTACTTC. It codes for CASSPPGQGSYEQYF.

The CDR3 DNA is TGTGCCAGCAGCCAGGGGGCCCTCGGGAGGAATGGCTACACCTTC. This sequence encodes CASSQGALGRNGYTF. This chain uses TRBV14 with TRBJ1-2; TRBD1 might be the D (6 bases). In germline, CDR1 is SGHDN, CDR2 FVKESK. The CDR3 contains 15 residues. V was shortened by 3 bases and J by 6 bases, with 17 bases between the two germline ends.

The chain couples TRBV5-5 to TRBJ1-3, with 7 bases that match TRBD1. Trimming at V came to 0 bases and at J to 0 bases, leaving 3 bases not matched to a gene. Germline assignment: CDR1 SGHKS and CDR2 YYEKEE (reference sequence). CDR3 length equals 16 residues. CDR3 nucleotide sequence: TGTGCCAGCAGCTTGGCCGGGACAGACTCTGGAAACACCATATATTTT. Its translation: CASSLAGTDSGNTIYF. The variable domain in full, with the rest retrieved from reference TRBV5-5 and TRBJ1-3, is DAGVTQSPTHLIKTRGQQVTLRCSPISGHKSVSWYQQVLGQGPQFIFQYYEKEERGRGNFPDRFSARQFPNYSSELNVNALLLGDSALYLCASSLAGTDSGNTIYFGEGSWLTVV.

The chain recombines TRBV11-3 with TRBJ2-1; 12 nucleotides match TRBD2. The J segment lost 5 bases and the V segment lost 1 base, leaving 0 bases of the junction unmatched. The length of the CDR3 is 15 residues. Germline values: CDR1 SGHNT, CDR2 YENEEA. CDR3 loop: CASSLGTSGNNEQFF. The CDR3 nucleotides read TGTGCCAGCAGCTTAGGGACTAGCGGGAACAATGAGCAGTTCTTC.

This sequence joins TRBV6-1 and TRBJ1-5; D uncertain. CDR3 length: 15 residues. V lost 1 base to trimming and J lost 3 bases, with 10 bases between them. Germline V gene sequence: CDR1 MNHNS, CDR2 SASEGT. DNA of the CDR3: TGTGCCAGCAGTGAAGGAGGGTGGGACAATCAGCCCCAGCATTTT. It encodes CASSEGGWDNQPQHF.

The rearrangement joins TRBV5-1 to TRBJ1-2, with D unresolved. The V end lost 0 bases, the J end lost 4 bases, and 13 bases lay between the germline ends. This CDR3 is 15 amino acids long. CDR1 SGHRS and CDR2 YFSETQ come from the germline V gene. CDR3 DNA sequence: TGCGCCAGCAGCTTGGCCTTTCGGGGTTTCTATGGCTACACCTTC. This gives the protein CASSLAFRGFYGYTF.

This chain links TRBV23-1 with TRBJ1-1, with unresolved D. TRBV23-1 is an open reading frame, and its role is uncertain. The V and J ends lost 1 base and 7 bases respectively, with 10 bases between them. The CDR3 is 13 residues long. CDR3 nucleotides: TGCGCCAGCAGTCAATTAAGGCGCGGTGAAGCTTTCTTT. Amino acids: CASSQLRRGEAFF.

The J gene is TRBJ2-5, the V gene TRBV6-1, with 7 bases aligning to TRBD1. Trimming cost V 7 bases and J 6 bases; bases outside gene matches: 5. Germline loops: CDR1 MNHNS, CDR2 SASEGT. This CDR3 comprises 12 residues. This CDR3 reads CASTRGQQTQYF. Here the CDR3 DNA reads TGTGCCAGCACGAGGGGGCAACAGACCCAGTACTTC.

The chain recombines TRBV14 with TRBJ1-3, with 8 bases matching TRBD1. Trimming cost V 1 base and J 2 bases; bases outside gene matches: 13. Per germline, CDR1 SGHDN and CDR2 FVKESK. The length of the CDR3 is 19 residues. Here the CDR3 DNA reads TGTGCCAGCAGCCAAGGCGTGGTGGGACAGGCCTGGCCTGGAAACACCATATATTTT. This gives the protein CASSQGVVGQAWPGNTIYF.

The rearrangement uses TRBV28 and TRBJ1-1; D unresolved. The CDR3 runs to 13 residues. Looked up from germline, CDR1 is MDHEN and CDR2 is SYDVKM. Trimming pared 5 bases from V and 1 base from J, leaving 8 bases between. The CDR3: CASSPTGNTEAFF. In nucleotides, the CDR3 is TGTGCCAGCAGTCCCACCGGGAACACTGAAGCTTTCTTT.

This clone appeared once. The chain couples TRBV25-1 to TRBJ2-4; 7 positions agree with TRBD1. Germline values: CDR1 MGHDK, CDR2 SYGVNS. J gave up 1 base and V 3 bases, and 3 bases lay outside the gene matches. The CDR3 covers 15 residues. The CDR3 protein is CASSETGWAKNIQYF. Written as DNA, the CDR3 is TGTGCCAGCAGTGAGACAGGGTGGGCCAAAAACATTCAGTACTTC.

V usage is TRBV5-1 and J usage is TRBJ1-4; the D gene is possibly TRBD1 (6 bases). CDR3 size: 16 residues. Looked up from germline, CDR1 is SGHRS and CDR2 is YFSETQ. V dropped 4 bases and J dropped 0 bases, with 13 bases sitting between them. The CDR3 loop is CASSNIQGSTNEKLFF. CDR3 in DNA: TGCGCCAGCAGCAACATACAGGGTTCAACTAATGAAAAACTGTTTTTT.

The chain is built from TRBV7-3 and TRBJ1-3; 8 bases line up with TRBD1. Germline values: CDR1 SGHTA, CDR2 FQGTGA. J was trimmed by 4 bases and V by 5 bases; bases with no gene match: 7. CDR3 length: 15 residues. This chain's CDR3 is CASSPTGGKGNTIYF. CDR3 sequence (DNA): TGTGCCAGCAGCCCTACAGGGGGGAAAGGAAACACCATATATTTT.

J is TRBJ1-3 and V is TRBV5-1; weak D call: TRBD1 (5 bases). This CDR3 has 15 amino acids. V gave up 0 bases and J gave up 0 bases, with 7 bases separating them. From germline, CDR1 is SGHRS and CDR2 YFSETQ. CDR3 DNA: TGCGCCAGCAGCTTGGGCGACAGCTCTGGAAACACCATATATTTT. Protein sequence: CASSLGDSSGNTIYF.

The CDR3 is CASSDSISGNLDTQYF. The CDR3, as DNA: TGTGCCAGCAGTGATAGCATTAGCGGGAATTTAGATACGCAGTATTTT. The genes are TRBV6-4 and TRBJ2-3; 8 positions agree with TRBD2. This CDR3 region has 16 residues. Germline loops: CDR1 MRHNA, CDR2 SNTAGT. V lost 3 bases to trimming and J lost 5 bases; unmatched junction nucleotides: 10.

The V call is TRBV5-6, the J call TRBJ1-4, with 8 bases aligning to TRBD1. Unmatched junction bases numbered 7, after V lost 4 bases and J lost 8 bases. In germline, CDR1 is SGHDT, CDR2 YYEEEE. The length of the CDR3 is 14 residues. The CDR3 protein is CASSTTGVGEKLFF. In nucleotides, the CDR3 is TGTGCCAGCAGCACGACAGGGGTAGGAGAAAAACTGTTTTTT. Together with reference TRBV5-6 and TRBJ1-4, the CDR3 gives the full variable domain: DAGVTQSPTHLIKTRGQQVTLRCSPKSGHDTVSWYQQALGQGPQFIFQYYEEEERQRGNFPDRFSGHQFPNYSSELNVNALLLGDSALYLCASSTTGVGEKLFFGSGTQLSVL.

The V and J genes are TRBV29-1 and TRBJ2-5; a possible D gene is TRBD2 (6 bases). CDR1 is SQVTM and CDR2 is ANQGSEA in the germline V gene. This CDR3 region has 11 residues. In DNA, the CDR3 is TGCACTAGTGGGGGGAGGGAGACCCAGTACTTC. This gives the protein CTSGGRETQYF.

The chain employs TRBV6-5 and TRBJ1-5, with D possibly TRBD1 on 6 matching bases. CDR3 size: 15 residues. Germline V gene sequence: CDR1 MNHEY, CDR2 SVGAGI. The V end was cut by 5 bases, the J end by 2 bases, with 13 bases between. CDR3 DNA sequence: TGTGCCAGCAGTCTTTCCTGGACAGGCAATCAGCCCCAGCATTTT. As protein: CASSLSWTGNQPQHF.

The chain carries TRBV6-1 and TRBJ1-5; 9 positions agree with TRBD1. The V and J ends lost 7 bases and 1 base, in that order; junction bases with no gene match: 5. From germline, CDR1 is MNHNS and CDR2 SASEGT. The CDR3 is made up of 15 amino acids. This CDR3 is CASNTGGLSNQPQHF. In DNA, the CDR3 is TGTGCCAGCAATACAGGGGGCTTGAGCAATCAGCCCCAGCATTTT.

V usage is TRBV2 and J usage is TRBJ1-5; D gene unclear. V lost 1 base and J 4 bases, leaving 8 bases between the germline ends. CDR1 SNHLY and CDR2 FYNNEI come from the germline V gene. The CDR3 covers 14 residues. CDR3 DNA sequence: TGTGCCAGCAGTGAAGGGTCTGAGAATCAGCCCCAGCATTTT. It codes for CASSEGSENQPQHF.

This rearrangement joins TRBV18 to TRBJ1-1; D may be TRBD1 (6 bases). Trimming took off 5 bases at V and 0 bases at J, with 19 bases between the two ends. Germline lookup yields CDR1 KGHSH and CDR2 LQKENI. There are 17 residues in the CDR3. The CDR3 DNA follows: TGTGCCAGCTCAGGTGAACAAGGGCGGACAGTGAACACTGAAGCTTTCTTT. It yields the protein CASSGEQGRTVNTEAFF.

The chain carries TRBV15 and TRBJ2-7, with 9 bases identical to TRBD1. The V gene end was trimmed by 4 bases and the J gene end by 6 bases; junction bases not matched to a gene: 7. This CDR3 has 14 amino acids. Germline lookup yields CDR1 LNHNV and CDR2 YYDKDF (reference sequence). The CDR3 bases are TGTGCCACCAGCATAGGGGACAGGGATAGCGAGCAGTACTTC. Protein product: CATSIGDRDSEQYF.

The chain is built from TRBV29-1 and TRBJ1-1; TRBD1 might be the D (5 bases). The V gene's germline CDR1 is SQVTM and CDR2 ANQGSEA. The V end was cut by 7 bases, the J end by 4 bases, with 22 bases between. The CDR3 runs 15 residues. CDR3 bases: TGCAGCGGGGGGGTGGGCAGGTCCGGGGGCACTGAAGCTTTCTTT. Its protein product is CSGGVGRSGGTEAFF.